This TCR beta chain was observed in a study of blood T cell repertoires in COVID-19. The overall study: PBMCs, B-cell-depleted T cells, or T cells were the source of the cDNA or gDNA that made up the material.

TCRdb keeps only in-frame clones here, not all; method: immunoSEQ multiplex PCR. This sample has 35,000 to 45,000 clones, with roughly 87% found just once. In germline, CDR1 is MNHEY, CDR2 SVGAGI. The CDR3 covers 14 residues. Trimming at V came to 6 bases and at J to 1 base, leaving 5 bases not matched to a gene. Sequenced material: peripheral blood. The source is a human donor in a cohort sampled during active COVID-19. The chain carries TRBV6-5 and TRBJ2-7; TRBD1 agrees at 8 bases. CDR3: CASRGQAISYEQYF. The CDR3 DNA follows: TGTGCCAGCAGGGGACAGGCGATATCCTACGAGCAGTACTTC.